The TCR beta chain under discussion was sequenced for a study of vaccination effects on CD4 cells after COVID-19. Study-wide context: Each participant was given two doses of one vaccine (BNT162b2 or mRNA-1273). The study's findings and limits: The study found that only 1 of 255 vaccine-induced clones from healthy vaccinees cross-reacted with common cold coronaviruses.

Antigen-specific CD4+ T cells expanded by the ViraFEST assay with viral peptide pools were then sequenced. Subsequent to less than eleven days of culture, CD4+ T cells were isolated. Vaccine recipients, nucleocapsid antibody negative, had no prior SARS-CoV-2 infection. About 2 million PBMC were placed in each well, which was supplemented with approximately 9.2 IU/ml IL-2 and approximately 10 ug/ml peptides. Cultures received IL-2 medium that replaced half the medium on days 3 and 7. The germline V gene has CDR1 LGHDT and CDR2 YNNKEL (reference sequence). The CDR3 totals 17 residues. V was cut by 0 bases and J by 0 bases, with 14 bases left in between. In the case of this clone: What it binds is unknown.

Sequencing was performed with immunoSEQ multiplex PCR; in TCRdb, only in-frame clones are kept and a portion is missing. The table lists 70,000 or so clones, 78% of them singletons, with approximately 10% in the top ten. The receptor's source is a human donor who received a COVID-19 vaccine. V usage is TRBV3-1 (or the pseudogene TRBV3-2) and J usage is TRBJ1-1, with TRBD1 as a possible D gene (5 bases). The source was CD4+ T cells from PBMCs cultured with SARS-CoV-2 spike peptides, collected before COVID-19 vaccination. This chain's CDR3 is CASSQEGKGEVNTEAFF. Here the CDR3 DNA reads TGTGCCAGCAGCCAAGAAGGTAAAGGGGAGGTGAACACTGAAGCTTTCTTT.